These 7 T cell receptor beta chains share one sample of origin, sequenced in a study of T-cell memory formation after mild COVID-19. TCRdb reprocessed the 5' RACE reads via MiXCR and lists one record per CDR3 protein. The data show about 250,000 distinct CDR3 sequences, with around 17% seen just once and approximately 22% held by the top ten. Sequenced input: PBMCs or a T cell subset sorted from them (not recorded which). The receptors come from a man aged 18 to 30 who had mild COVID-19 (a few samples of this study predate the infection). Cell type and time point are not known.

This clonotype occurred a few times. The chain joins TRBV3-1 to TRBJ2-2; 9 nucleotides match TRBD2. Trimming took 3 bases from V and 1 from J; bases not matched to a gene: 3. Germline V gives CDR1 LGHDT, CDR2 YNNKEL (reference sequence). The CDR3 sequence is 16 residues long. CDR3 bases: TGTGCCAGCAGCCATGCGGGGGGGCTGAACACCGGGGAGCTGTTTTTT. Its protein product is CASSHAGGLNTGELFF.

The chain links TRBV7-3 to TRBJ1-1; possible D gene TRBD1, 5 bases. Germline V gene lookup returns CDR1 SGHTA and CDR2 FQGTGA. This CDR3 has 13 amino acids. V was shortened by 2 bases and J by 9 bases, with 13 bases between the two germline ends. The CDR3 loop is CASSLVGGRKAFF. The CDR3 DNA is TGTGCCAGCAGCTTAGTTGGGGGGAGGAAAGCTTTCTTT.

CDR3 nucleotide sequence: TGTGCCAGCAGCGTAGATCTGCGAGACAGGACCCACTATGGCTACACCTTC. Its translation is CASSVDLRDRTHYGYTF. The chain uses TRBV9 and TRBJ1-2; D is possibly TRBD1 (6 bases). The CDR3 is made up of 17 amino acids. V lost 0 bases and J 3 bases, leaving 18 bases between the germline ends. CDR1 and CDR2 (germline): SGDLS, YYNGEE.

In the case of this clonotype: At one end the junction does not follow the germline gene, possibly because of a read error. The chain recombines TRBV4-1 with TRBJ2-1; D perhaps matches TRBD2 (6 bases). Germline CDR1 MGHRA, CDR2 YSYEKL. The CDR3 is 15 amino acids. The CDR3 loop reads CASSQVGDSDNEQFF. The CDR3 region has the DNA TGCGCCAGCAGCCAAGTGGGGGACTCCGACAATGAGCAGTTCTTC.

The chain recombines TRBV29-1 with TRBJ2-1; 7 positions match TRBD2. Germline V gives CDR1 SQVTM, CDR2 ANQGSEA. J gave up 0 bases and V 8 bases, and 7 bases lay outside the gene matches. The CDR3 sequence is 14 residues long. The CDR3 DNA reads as TGCAGCTTCAAGTCGGGGGGCTCCTACAATGAGCAGTTCTTC. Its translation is CSFKSGGSYNEQFF.

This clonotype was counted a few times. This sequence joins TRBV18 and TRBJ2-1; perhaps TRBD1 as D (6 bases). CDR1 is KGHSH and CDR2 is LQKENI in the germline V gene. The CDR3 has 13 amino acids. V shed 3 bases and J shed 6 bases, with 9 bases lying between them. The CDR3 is CASSPAGANEQFF. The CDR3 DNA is TGTGCCAGCTCACCGGCAGGGGCCAATGAGCAGTTCTTC.

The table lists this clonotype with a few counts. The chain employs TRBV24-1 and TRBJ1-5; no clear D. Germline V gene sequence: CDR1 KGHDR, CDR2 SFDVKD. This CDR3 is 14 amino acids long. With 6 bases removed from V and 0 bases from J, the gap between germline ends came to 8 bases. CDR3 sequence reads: CATSIQHSNQPQHF. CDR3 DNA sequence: TGTGCCACCAGTATTCAGCATAGCAATCAGCCCCAGCATTTT.